Presented here are 22 T cell receptor beta chains from one specimen sequenced in a study. MiXCR, applied by TCRdb to the RT-PCR reads, yields one record per CDR3 protein. The sample carries 550,000 to 750,000 distinct CDR3 sequences, 14% recorded once. Material: memory CD4+ T cells from blood. These receptors all come from a female donor in good health, serving as a healthy control.

There are many counts of this clonotype. This chain joins TRBV6-2 or TRBV6-3 and TRBJ2-3; TRBD1 agrees at 8 bases. Germline V CDR1 and CDR2: MNHEY, SVGEGT. The CDR3 is 16 residues long. The J segment lost 3 bases and the V segment lost 4 bases, leaving 9 bases of the junction unmatched. The CDR3 nucleotides read TGTGCCAGCAGTTCCGCCGGGACAGGAGGAACAGATACGCAGTATTTT. This codes for CASSSAGTGGTDTQYF.

This clonotype was seen more than once but under ten times. The chain employs TRBV3-1 and TRBJ2-7, with 11 bases that match TRBD2. The CDR3 totals 15 residues. Trimming removed 2 bases from V and 5 bases from J; junction bases left unmatched: 5. Germline CDR1 LGHDT, CDR2 YNNKEL (reference sequence). CDR3 DNA: TGTGCCAGCAGCCAAAGCACTAGCGGGAGTCACGAGCAGTACTTC. Its translation is CASSQSTSGSHEQYF.

Of note for this clonotype: This could be a read error, since a much larger clone is one nucleotide away. The chain employs TRBV6-5 and TRBJ2-3; D call uncertain. This CDR3 comprises 13 residues. Looked up from germline, CDR1 is MNHEY and CDR2 is SVGAGI. V shed 2 bases and J shed 4 bases, with 7 bases lying between them. CDR3 nucleotides: TGTGCCAGCAGTTACGGGTTCTCAGATACGCAGTATTTT. Protein sequence: CASSYGFSDTQYF.

This clonotype was seen at least ten times. The rearrangement uses TRBV5-1 and TRBJ2-6; TRBD1 matches 8 bases. Germline V gene lookup returns CDR1 SGHRS and CDR2 YFSETQ. The CDR3 length is 14 residues. The V segment lost 5 bases and the J segment 9 bases; nucleotides outside the gene matches: 7. Here the CDR3 reads CASRPGQGVNVLTF. The CDR3, as DNA: TGCGCCAGCAGACCAGGACAGGGTGTCAACGTCCTGACTTTC.

This clonotype came up a few times. The CDR3 nucleotides read TGCAGTGCTAGGGACAGGGAGGGTCACACCGGGGAGCTGTTTTTT. As protein: CSARDREGHTGELFF. V is TRBV20-1 and J is TRBJ2-2, with D maybe TRBD1 (8 bases). The CDR3 covers 15 residues. Germline CDR1 reads DFQATT; CDR2 reads SNEGSKA (reference sequence). The V end lost 3 bases, the J end lost 3 bases, and 14 bases lay between the germline ends.

The chain links TRBV3-1 to TRBJ2-2; 12 bases match TRBD2. V gave up 4 bases and J gave up 6 bases; unmatched junction bases: 6. Germline CDR1 and CDR2: LGHDT and YNNKEL (reference sequence). The CDR3 loop spans 16 amino acids. CDR3 residues: CASSRPGLAGPGELFF. The CDR3 region has the DNA TGTGCCAGCAGCCGACCGGGACTAGCGGGCCCCGGGGAGCTGTTTTTT.

This clonotype was found a few times. This sequence joins TRBV6-2 or TRBV6-3 and TRBJ2-3, with no clear D. CDR3 length: 17 residues. Trimming stripped 5 bases from V and 5 bases from J, with 23 bases between. The V gene's germline CDR1 is MNHEY and CDR2 SVGEGT. The CDR3 sequence: CASSEGGVRRFRDTQYF. The CDR3 DNA reads as TGTGCCAGCAGTGAAGGTGGTGTGCGTCGCTTCAGAGATACGCAGTATTTT.

This clonotype came up many times. The chain is built from TRBV10-3 and TRBJ2-6, with no clear D. Germline lookup yields CDR1 ENHRY and CDR2 SYGVKD. Trimming removed 6 bases from V and 0 bases from J, with 6 bases in between. The CDR3 consists of 14 residues. CDR3 region: CAISTDSGANVLTF. For the CDR3, the DNA is TGTGCCATCAGCACAGACTCTGGGGCCAACGTCCTGACTTTC.

This clonotype was observed many times. V is TRBV12-3 or TRBV12-4 and J is TRBJ1-1; the match to TRBD1 covers 9 bases. J was trimmed by 5 bases and V by 5 bases; bases with no gene match: 9. CDR3 length: 15 residues. The CDR3 DNA reads as TGTGCCAGCAGTCATCTAGGGACAGGGAAGACTGAAGCTTTCTTT. Translating it yields CASSHLGTGKTEAFF.

The J gene is TRBJ2-5, the V gene TRBV28, with a possible D match to TRBD1 (5 bases). The CDR3 runs to 13 residues. In germline, CDR1 is MDHEN, CDR2 SYDVKM. Trimming left V 6 bases short and J 1 base short, with 9 bases between. CDR3 amino acids: CASRGQIQETQYF. The CDR3, as DNA: TGTGCCAGCAGAGGACAAATCCAAGAGACCCAGTACTTC. The whole variable domain, filled in from reference TRBV28 and TRBJ2-5, reads DVKVTQSSRYLVKRTGEKVFLECVQDMDHENMFWYRQDPGLGLRLIYFSYDVKMKEKGDIPEGYSVSREKKERFSLILESASTNQTSMYLCASRGQIQETQYFGPGTRLLVL.

The V call is TRBV9, the J call TRBJ1-5; 8 bases align to TRBD1. The CDR3 has 16 amino acids. J gave up 3 bases and V 4 bases, and 9 bases lay outside the gene matches. Per the germline V gene, CDR1 is SGDLS and CDR2 is YYNGEE. In DNA form, the CDR3 reads TGTGCCAGCAGCCCCCGTTCGACAGGGGACAATCAGCCCCAGCATTTT. This encodes CASSPRSTGDNQPQHF.

This clonotype was picked up many times. J is TRBJ2-1 and V is TRBV24-1, with 10 bases identical to TRBD2. This CDR3 comprises 15 residues. The J segment lost 6 bases and the V segment lost 1 base, leaving 2 bases of the junction unmatched. Germline V gene sequence: CDR1 KGHDR, CDR2 SFDVKD. The CDR3 spells CATSDLAGGRNEQFF. The CDR3, as DNA: TGTGCCACCAGTGATTTAGCGGGAGGGCGCAATGAGCAGTTCTTC.

The V gene is TRBV11-3, the J gene TRBJ2-3; D may be TRBD2 (6 bases). Germline V gene data show CDR1 as SGHNT and CDR2 as YENEEA. Trimming stripped 6 bases from V and 5 bases from J, with 15 bases between. The CDR3 has 14 amino acids. DNA of the CDR3: TGTGCCAGCAGTTACCGGTGGGGGGAAGATACGCAGTATTTT. It codes for CASSYRWGEDTQYF.

In its sample, this clonotype was seen a few times. The V and J genes are TRBV28 and TRBJ1-2; no reliable D call. The CDR3 spans 11 residues. CDR1 MDHEN and CDR2 SYDVKM come from the germline V gene. Trimming removed 4 bases from V and 8 bases from J, with 8 bases in between. The CDR3: CASSSSDGYTF. The CDR3 DNA reads TGTGCCAGCAGTTCCTCCGACGGCTACACCTTC.

There are a few counts of this clonotype. The CDR3 sequence: CASSLAAGPNEKLFF. The CDR3 DNA reads as TGTGCCAGCAGCTTAGCGGCTGGGCCGAATGAAAAACTGTTTTTT. The gene calls are TRBV7-2 and TRBJ1-4; no reliable D call. Between the trimmed V and J ends, which lost 0 bases and 5 bases, there was a span of 10 bases. Germline lookup yields CDR1 SGHTA and CDR2 FQGNSA. This CDR3 is 15 amino acids long.

This chain joins TRBV6-1 and TRBJ1-2; TRBD1 agrees at 8 bases. Per germline, CDR1 MNHNS and CDR2 SASEGT. The J segment lost 6 bases and the V segment lost 5 bases, leaving 5 bases of the junction unmatched. The CDR3 totals 13 residues. DNA of the CDR3: TGTGCCAGCAGTTGGGACAGGAAGGATGGCTACACCTTC. Its translation is CASSWDRKDGYTF.

The chain employs TRBV29-1 and TRBJ2-1; possible D gene TRBD2, 5 bases. The CDR3 is 12 residues long. The V gene's germline CDR1 is SQVTM and CDR2 ANQGSEA. With 2 bases removed from V and 6 bases from J, the gap between germline ends came to 8 bases. CDR3 protein: CSVETGFNEQFF. The CDR3 DNA sequence: TGCAGCGTTGAAACGGGGTTCAATGAGCAGTTCTTC.

Remarks on this clonotype: An end of the junction does not agree with germline; a read error may underlie this. The chain couples TRBV20-1 to TRBJ1-5, with TRBD1 matching 7 bases. The germline V gene has CDR1 DFQATT and CDR2 SNEGSKA (reference sequence). CDR3 length: 12 residues. The CDR3 DNA sequence: TGCAGTGCTAAAACAGGGGATCAGCCCCATCATTTT. Residues: CSAKTGDQPHHF.

Many counts were recorded for this clonotype. The rearrangement uses TRBV6-2 or TRBV6-3 and TRBJ1-5, with a possible D match to TRBD1 (5 bases). The CDR3 runs 12 residues. Deletions cut 8 bases from V and 7 bases from J, with 12 bases between. Per the germline V gene, CDR1 is MNHEY and CDR2 is SVGEGT. The CDR3 DNA reads TGTGCCAGCCGGGACGACAACCAGCCCCAGCATTTT. It is translated as CASRDDNQPQHF.

This clonotype appeared many times. This rearrangement joins TRBV15 to TRBJ2-2; D is perhaps TRBD1 (6 bases). Germline lookup yields CDR1 LNHNV and CDR2 YYDKDF (reference sequence). With 7 bases removed from V and 3 bases from J, the gap between germline ends came to 12 bases. The CDR3 extends over 14 amino acids. The CDR3 reads CATTTGQHTGELFF. CDR3 nucleotide sequence: TGTGCCACCACCACAGGGCAGCACACCGGGGAGCTGTTTTTT.

This clonotype was found many times. V is TRBV10-3 and J is TRBJ2-7; the match to TRBD1 covers 12 bases. From germline, CDR1 is ENHRY and CDR2 SYGVKD. V lost 5 bases to trimming and J lost 6 bases; unmatched junction nucleotides: 5. The CDR3 contains 14 residues. CDR3 loop: CAISTGTGGVEQYF. CDR3 bases: TGTGCCATCAGTACCGGGACAGGGGGCGTCGAGCAGTACTTC.

This clonotype was detected ten times or more. The rearrangement uses TRBV6-5 and TRBJ1-1; D remains ambiguous. The CDR3 is 13 amino acids. V lost 0 bases, J lost 7 bases, and 9 bases lay in between. The germline gives CDR1 MNHEY, CDR2 SVGAGI. CDR3 DNA: TGTGCCAGCAGTTACTCTGGTTGGGATGAAGCTTTCTTT. This gives the protein CASSYSGWDEAFF.